This T cell receptor (beta chain) was identified in a study of beta chain features in type 1 diabetes. This clone was observed a handful of times. Expressed TCRB transcripts were sequenced because the isolated RNA had all been reverse transcribed beforehand. The repertoire was sequenced with immunoSEQ multiplex PCR; TCRdb's copy has only in-frame clones and lacks some. The table has about half a million clones, 30% seen once. This CDR3 contains 13 residues. Germline lookup yields CDR1 SGHNT and CDR2 YYREEE (reference sequence). V trimming: 3 bases; J trimming: 4 bases; junction bases outside the gene matches: 2.

The TCR comes from a man aged 18 to 35 in good health. Sequenced material: naive CD4+ T cells from blood. J is TRBJ1-2 and V is TRBV5-4; 8 positions match TRBD1. The CDR3 here is CASSSTGAYGYTF. CDR3 coding DNA: TGTGCCAGCAGCTCGACAGGGGCCTATGGCTACACCTTC.